This TCR beta chain was sequenced in a study of T cells in Graves' hyperthyroidism and ophthalmopathy. V lost 1 base and J 12 bases, leaving 16 bases between the germline ends. The CDR3 is 14 residues long. In germline, CDR1 is SEHNR, CDR2 FQNEAQ (reference sequence). Amplification of TCR beta CDR3 regions was performed using RNA transcripts as template. Carried out on the TCR CDR3, a first-round RT-PCR used the HTBI primer set. TCRdb re-analysed the multiplex PCR reads in MiXCR, keeping a single row per CDR3 protein. The sample lists hundreds of thousands of distinct CDR3 sequences; just under 20% were seen once.

This sequence originates from a man in his forties with Graves' ophthalmopathy. The chain carries TRBV7-9 and TRBJ2-1; D unresolved. Sequenced material: blood. The CDR3 DNA reads TGTGCCAGCAGCTTAGAATTAGCCGGTGTTCGGCAGTTCTTC. Translating it yields CASSLELAGVRQFF.